This is a list of T cell receptor beta chains from one sample in a study of blood T cells in healthy people across ages. Via MiXCR, TCRdb re-called the 5' RACE reads, giving one row per CDR3 protein. Of roughly 700,000 distinct CDR3 sequences in the sample, around 48% are singletons; the top ten hold 30% to 35%. Input material: blood. Every receptor here comes from a woman aged 60-75 years in good health. CDR3s include the opening cysteine and the closing phenylalanine or tryptophan. Each record gives: D gene, V gene, J gene, clone size, CDR3 DNA, CDR3 protein. A D gene is named only where the DNA matches it firmly. The size entry is marked missing in some rows and otherwise reads once, few, many or a size class.

>NA|TRBV24-1|TRBJ2-1|NA
TGTGCCACCAGTGTGGCTACTCACAATGAGCAGTTCTTC
CATSVATHNEQFF
>TRBD1|TRBV12-3/TRBV12-4|TRBJ2-7|NA
TGTGCCAGCAGTCCTACCCGGGACAGGGAGTACGAGCAGTACTTC
CASSPTRDREYEQYF
>NA|TRBV3-1|TRBJ1-2|NA
TGTGCCAGCAGCCAAATAGGGACCAACTATGGCTACACCTTC
CASSQIGTNYGYTF
>NA|TRBV3-1|TRBJ2-4|NA
TGTGCCAGCAGCCAACTACCGGGACCCCCTGTAGCCAAAAACATTCAGTACTTC
CASSQLPGPPVAKNIQYF
>TRBD1|TRBV5-6|TRBJ1-1|NA
TGTGCCTGCCGACAGGGGCCAATGAACACTGAAGCTTTCTTT
CACRQGPMNTEAFF
>TRBD1|TRBV25-1|TRBJ2-4|NA
TGTGCCAGCAGTGCGGTGACAGGGGCCTCATCCTACTTTGGCGGGCAGTACTTC
CASSAVTGASSYFGGQYF
>TRBD2|TRBV20-1|TRBJ2-5|few
TGCAGTGCTAGACACCCCACCGGACTAGCGGAAGAGACCCAGTACTTC
CSARHPTGLAEETQYF
>NA|TRBV4-3|TRBJ2-7|NA
TGCGCCAGCAGCCAGGATACTACCGGCCCCTACGAGCAGTACTTC
CASSQDTTGPYEQYF
>NA|TRBV20-1|TRBJ2-7|once
TGCAGTGCTAGAGATGTTAGGCAGGGGGGCAACGAGCAGTACTTC
CSARDVRQGGNEQYF
>NA|TRBV5-6|TRBJ1-1|few
TGTGCCAGCAGCTTGGGGAGGACGGCGAACACTGAAGCTTTCTTT
CASSLGRTANTEAFF
>NA|TRBV29-1|TRBJ2-1|few
TGCAGCGTTGACCTCCGACGCTGGGGCCGCGACAATGAGCAGTTCTTC
CSVDLRRWGRDNEQFF
>NA|TRBV20-1|TRBJ2-3|NA
TGCAGTGCTTGGGGCGGACAGTCCACAGATACGCAGTATTTT
CSAWGGQSTDTQYF
>TRBD2|TRBV4-3|TRBJ2-7|few
TGCGCCAGCAGCCAGGGGACTAGCGGTCTGTACGAGCAGTACTTC
CASSQGTSGLYEQYF
>TRBD1|TRBV6-2/TRBV6-3|TRBJ2-7|NA
TGTGCCAGCAGTTACTCGCACAGGGGTGGGGATGAGCAGTACTTC
CASSYSHRGGDEQYF
>NA|TRBV18|TRBJ2-7|few
TGTGCCAGCTCACCCACACGGCCCCCCTACGAGCAGTACTTC
CASSPTRPPYEQYF
>NA|TRBV4-3|TRBJ1-1|NA
TGCGCCAGCAGCCAAGATGGGTGGGGAGGCACTGAAGCTTTCTTT
CASSQDGWGGTEAFF
>TRBD1|TRBV6-5|TRBJ2-1|NA
TGTGCCAGCAGTTTCGACAGGGCCGGAAATGAGCAGTTCTTC
CASSFDRAGNEQFF
>TRBD2|TRBV4-3|TRBJ2-1|NA
TGCGCCAGCAGCCAAGTTAGCGGGAACTCCTACAATGAGCAGTTCTTC
CASSQVSGNSYNEQFF
>NA|TRBV3-1|TRBJ1-2|NA
TGTGCCAGCAGTCTAGGGGGGGGGGCGATTTACTATGGCTACACCTTC
CASSLGGGAIYYGYTF
>TRBD1|TRBV5-1|TRBJ2-7|few
TGCGCCAGCAGCTTGACCGGAACCGGGACAGGGTCCTACGAGCAGTACTTC
CASSLTGTGTGSYEQYF
>NA|TRBV6-2/TRBV6-3|TRBJ2-7|NA
TGTGCCAGCAGCACCAACGACTACGAGCAGTACTTC
CASSTNDYEQYF
>NA|TRBV7-3|TRBJ2-7|many
TGTGCCAGCAGCTTGACGGATTCCTACGAGCAGTACTTC
CASSLTDSYEQYF
>NA|TRBV27|TRBJ2-4|NA
TGTGCCAGCAGTTCAACAGGGAGAAGTGAGCAGTACTTC
CASSSTGRSEQYF
>TRBD2|TRBV20-1|TRBJ2-1|NA
TGCAGTGCTACCCGGACTAGCGGGAGGGCCGTCGAGCAGTTCTTC
CSATRTSGRAVEQFF
>NA|TRBV7-2|TRBJ2-4|few
TGTGCCAGCAGCTTAGGAGGGGGAGTTCAGTACTTC
CASSLGGGVQYF
>NA|TRBV28|TRBJ2-5|NA
TGTGCCAGCAGTTTGTTTCCGAGGGGGGAACAAGAGACCCAGTACTTC
CASSLFPRGEQETQYF
>NA|TRBV4-2|TRBJ2-1|few
TGTGCCAGCAGCCTCCCCGACGGAAGCTCCTACAATGAGCAGTTCTTC
CASSLPDGSSYNEQFF
>TRBD1|TRBV28|TRBJ2-7|NA
TGTGCCTGCAGACCTCGGGGACAGGGGGCGGACGAGCAGTACTTC
CACRPRGQGADEQYF
>TRBD1|TRBV28|TRBJ2-5|NA
TGTGCCAGCCGACCACAGGGGGCACCGGGGGAGCAGTACTTC
CASRPQGAPGEQYF
>NA|TRBV7-2|TRBJ2-5|few
TGTGCCAGCAGCTTAATCCCTGTGGGCCAGGAGACCCAGTACTTC
CASSLIPVGQETQYF
>NA|TRBV3-1|TRBJ2-7|NA
TGTGCCAGCAGCCAAGTGTCAGGCGGCGAGCAGTACTTC
CASSQVSGGEQYF
>NA|TRBV10-3|TRBJ2-7|few
TGTGCCATCGGTGACCTAATCGCATACGAGCAGTACTTC
CAIGDLIAYEQYF
>NA|TRBV27|TRBJ2-5|few
TGTGCCAGCAGGCCCCTCGTCGGGGAGCAGTACTTC
CASRPLVGEQYF
>NA|TRBV27|TRBJ2-5|NA
TGTGCCAGCAAGCCACCGGGGTACCAAGAGACCCAGTACTTC
CASKPPGYQETQYF
>NA|TRBV20-1|TRBJ1-1|NA
TGCGCGTCGTATGGCACTGAAGCTTTCTTT
CASYGTEAFF
>NA|TRBV20-1|TRBJ2-4|NA
TGCAGTGCTAGAATCGGAGCGGGCCTAGCCAAAAACATTCAGTACTTC
CSARIGAGLAKNIQYF
>NA|TRBV27|TRBJ1-1|NA
TGTGCCAGCAGGCGGAGGGGTGAAGCTTTCTTT
CASRRRGEAFF
>TRBD1|TRBV6-6|TRBJ1-4|few
TGTGCCAGCAACGACAGGGCTGAAAAACTGTTTTTT
CASNDRAEKLFF
>NA|TRBV7-2|TRBJ2-4|once
TGTGCCAGCAGCTTAAACAGGACATGGGCCAAAAACATTCAGTACTTC
CASSLNRTWAKNIQYF
>NA|TRBV4-3|TRBJ1-6|NA
TGCGCCAGCAGCCAAACCAGGGTTAATTCACCCCTCCACTTT
CASSQTRVNSPLHF
>TRBD2|TRBV5-1|TRBJ2-5|NA
TGCGCCAGCAGCGGCCGGACTAGCGGGAGGGGAGAGACCCAGTACTTC
CASSGRTSGRGETQYF
>TRBD1|TRBV6-1|TRBJ2-5|NA
TGTGCCAGCAGTCGTCTCCCCAAAGGACAGGGGGCTATAATGACGGAGACCCAGTACTTC
CASSRLPKGQGAIMTETQYF